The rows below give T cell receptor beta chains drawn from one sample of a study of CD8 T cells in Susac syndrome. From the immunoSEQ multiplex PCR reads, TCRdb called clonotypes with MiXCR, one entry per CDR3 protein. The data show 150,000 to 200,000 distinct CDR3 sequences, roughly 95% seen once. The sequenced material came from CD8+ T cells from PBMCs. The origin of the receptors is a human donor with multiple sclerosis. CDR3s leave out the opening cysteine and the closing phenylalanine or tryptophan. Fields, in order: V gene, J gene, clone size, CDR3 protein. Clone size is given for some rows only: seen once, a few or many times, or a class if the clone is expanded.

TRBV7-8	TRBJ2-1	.	ASSIGSTYNEQF
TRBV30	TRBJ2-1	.	AWRVRGEQF
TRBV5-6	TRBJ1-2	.	ASSTGQERYGYT
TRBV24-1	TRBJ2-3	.	ATTLLGTVSTDTQY
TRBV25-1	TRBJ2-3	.	ASSPSSGSRTDTQY
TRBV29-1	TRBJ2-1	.	SGRGTILNNEQF
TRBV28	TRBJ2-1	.	ASSFRQNEQF
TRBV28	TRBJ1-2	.	ASSDPGQGNYGYT
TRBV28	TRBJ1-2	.	ASSFLGGQGNGYT
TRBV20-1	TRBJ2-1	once	SAGPLARSSYNEQF
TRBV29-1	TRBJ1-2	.	SVGPRAQGGYT
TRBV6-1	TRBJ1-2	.	ASSPATWEGYT
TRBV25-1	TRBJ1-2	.	ASSPGQRHGYT
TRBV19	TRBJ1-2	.	ASRSQGVYGYT
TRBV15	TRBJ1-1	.	ATSKFGIGQGSMNTEAF
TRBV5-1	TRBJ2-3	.	ASSSKGPDTQY
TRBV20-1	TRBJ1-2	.	SARERDRLSPNYGYT
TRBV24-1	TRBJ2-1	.	ATSAAGTSYNEQF
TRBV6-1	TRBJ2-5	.	ASIGTPQETQY
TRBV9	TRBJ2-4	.	ASSVRGGAKNIQY
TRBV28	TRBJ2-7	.	ASSLRDRGYEQY
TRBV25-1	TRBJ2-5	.	ASSEFRGETQY
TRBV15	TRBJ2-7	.	ATSVGAGEQY
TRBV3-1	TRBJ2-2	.	ASSQQGESTGELF
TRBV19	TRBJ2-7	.	ASSTRTGDEQY
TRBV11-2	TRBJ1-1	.	ASSPAGTGNEAF
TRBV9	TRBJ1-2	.	ASSTRRYGYT
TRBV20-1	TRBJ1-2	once	SARATWWYGYT
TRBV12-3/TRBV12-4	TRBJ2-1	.	ASSFRLAGAHEQF
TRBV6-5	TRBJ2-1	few	ASSSPRGRNEQF
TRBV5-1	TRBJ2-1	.	ASSGGGYNEQF
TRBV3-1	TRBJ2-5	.	ASSQVLAGYQETQY
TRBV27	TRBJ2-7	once	ATTGTMDVGEQY
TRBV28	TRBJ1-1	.	ASALQSDTEAF
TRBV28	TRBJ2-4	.	ASSPSTELGIQY
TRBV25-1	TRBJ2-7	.	ASRRQGAAGEQY
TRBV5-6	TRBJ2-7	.	ASSRTPGTGDPYEQY
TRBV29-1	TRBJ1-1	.	SGTSMNTEAF
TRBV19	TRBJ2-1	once	ASSMGLAGAIEQF
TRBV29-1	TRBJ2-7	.	SVGLTGGAGYEQY